The present TCR beta chain was sequenced within a study of T cells in tuberculosis. Study summary: IGRA-negative adolescents, IGRA-positive adolescents with latent tuberculosis and adults with active tuberculosis formed this South African cohort. The study, taken as a whole, reports: Shorter CDR3-alpha in active tuberculosis partly drove smaller distances.

The data were produced by immunoSEQ multiplex PCR, yet TCRdb's version contains in-frame clones alone and is incomplete. The sample yields around 45,000 clones, approximately 94% seen once. Comments on this clone: Its antigen is unidentified.

Germline V CDR1 and CDR2: MNHEY, SVGAGI. The CDR3 extends over 12 amino acids. Trimming removed 4 bases from V and 9 bases from J; junction bases left unmatched: 4. This TCR was recovered from a donor aged 5 to 30 with latent tuberculosis or without tuberculosis infection. Some clones in this sample may be carry-over from other donors' samples. The gene calls are TRBV6-5 and TRBJ2-3, with 7 bases matching TRBD1. Material for sequencing was PBMCs. DNA of the CDR3: TGTGCCAGCAGTTCCTCAGGGGGAACGCAGTATTTT. This gives the protein CASSSSGGTQYF.